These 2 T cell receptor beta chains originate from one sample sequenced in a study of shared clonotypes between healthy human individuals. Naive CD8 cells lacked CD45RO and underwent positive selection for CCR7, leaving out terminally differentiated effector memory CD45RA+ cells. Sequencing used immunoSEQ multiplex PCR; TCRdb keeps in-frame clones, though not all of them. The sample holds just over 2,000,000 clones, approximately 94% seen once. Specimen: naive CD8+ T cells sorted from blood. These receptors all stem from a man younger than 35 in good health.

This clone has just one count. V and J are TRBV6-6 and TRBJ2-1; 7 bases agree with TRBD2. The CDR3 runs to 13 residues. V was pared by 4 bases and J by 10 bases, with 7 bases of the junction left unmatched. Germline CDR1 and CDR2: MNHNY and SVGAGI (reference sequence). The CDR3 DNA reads TGTGCCAGCAGTTCTGGGCTAGCGGAAGAGCAGTTCTTC. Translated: CASSSGLAEEQFF.

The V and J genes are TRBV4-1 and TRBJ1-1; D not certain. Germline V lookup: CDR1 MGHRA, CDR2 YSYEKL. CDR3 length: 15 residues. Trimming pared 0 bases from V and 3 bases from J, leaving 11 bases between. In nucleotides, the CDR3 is TGCGCCAGCAGCCAAGAGCACAGTTACGACACTGAAGCTTTCTTT. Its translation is CASSQEHSYDTEAFF.